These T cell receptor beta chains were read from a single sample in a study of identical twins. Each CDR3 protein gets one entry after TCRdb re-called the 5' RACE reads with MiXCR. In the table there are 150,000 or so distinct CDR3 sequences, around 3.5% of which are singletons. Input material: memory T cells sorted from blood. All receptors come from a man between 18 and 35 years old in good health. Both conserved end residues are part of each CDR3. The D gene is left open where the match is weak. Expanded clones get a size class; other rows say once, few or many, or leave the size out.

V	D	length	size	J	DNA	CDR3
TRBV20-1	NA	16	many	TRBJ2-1	TGCAGTGCCCGTGGGGCTGGCCTCCAAAGGGTGAATGAGCAGTTCTTC	CSARGAGLQRVNEQFF
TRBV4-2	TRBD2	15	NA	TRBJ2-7	TGTGCCAGCAGCCAAGATGTACTAGCGGGAGGGCAGGAGTACTTC	CASSQDVLAGGQEYF
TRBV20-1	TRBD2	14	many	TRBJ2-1	TGCAGTGCTCTAGAGCGGGAGAGCTACAATGAGCAGTTCTTC	CSALERESYNEQFF
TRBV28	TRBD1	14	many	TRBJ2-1	TGTGCCAGCAGTCGGACAGGGGAATACAATGAGCAGTTCTTC	CASSRTGEYNEQFF
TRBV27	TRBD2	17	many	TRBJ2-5	TGTGCCAGCAGGCCGAGACTAGCGGGAGGCCCGTACTGGACCCAGTACTTC	CASRPRLAGGPYWTQYF
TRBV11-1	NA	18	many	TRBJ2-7	TGTGCCAGCAGCTTAATGGGTGGGAGGCTAGCAAGCTCCTACGAGCAGTACTTC	CASSLMGGRLASSYEQYF
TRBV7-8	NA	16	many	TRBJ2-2	TGTGCCAGCAGCTTAGGGCGCGCGCGGGACACCGGGGAGCTGTTTTTT	CASSLGRARDTGELFF
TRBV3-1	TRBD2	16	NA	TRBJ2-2	TGTGCCAGCAGCCAAGTACTAGCGGGAATAGCCGGGGAGCTGTTTTTT	CASSQVLAGIAGELFF
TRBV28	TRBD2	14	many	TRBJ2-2	TGTGCCGCTAACCCGGGACTAGCGACCGGGGAGCTGTTTTTT	CAANPGLATGELFF
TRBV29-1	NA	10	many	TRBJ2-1	TGCAGCGGGGGGCTCAATGAGCAGTTCTTC	CSGGLNEQFF
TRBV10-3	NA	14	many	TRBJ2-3	TGTGCCATCAGTCCCGGGAGAAATAAAGATACGCAGTATTTT	CAISPGRNKDTQYF
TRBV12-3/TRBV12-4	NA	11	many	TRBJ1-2	TGTGCCAGCCACGGACAGTATGGCTACACCTTC	CASHGQYGYTF
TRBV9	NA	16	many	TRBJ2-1	TGTGCCAGCAGCGACCGGGACTCCCTTTTTTCGGATGAGCAGTTCTTC	CASSDRDSLFSDEQFF
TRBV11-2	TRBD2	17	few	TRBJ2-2	TGTGCCAGCAGCGAACTAGCGGGAGGGCCTGGAACCGGGGAGCTGTTTTTT	CASSELAGGPGTGELFF
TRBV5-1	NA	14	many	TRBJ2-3	TGCGCCAGCAGCTTGCAGCAAAGCACAGATACGCAGTATTTT	CASSLQQSTDTQYF
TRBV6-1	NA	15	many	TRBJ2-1	TGTGCCAGCAGAAAACGGGACCGCTCCTACAATGAGCAGTTCTTC	CASRKRDRSYNEQFF
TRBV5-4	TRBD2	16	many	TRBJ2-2	TGTGCCAGCAGCGGGCCTAGCGGGTCCTTCACCGGGGAGCTGTTTTTT	CASSGPSGSFTGELFF
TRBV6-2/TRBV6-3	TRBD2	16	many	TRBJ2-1	TGTGCCAGCAGTCGACTAGCGGGGAGGGGTAACAATGAGCAGTTCTTC	CASSRLAGRGNNEQFF
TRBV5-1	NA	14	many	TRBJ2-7	TGCGCCAGCAGCTTTAAGGACGGCTCCTACGAGCAGTACTTC	CASSFKDGSYEQYF
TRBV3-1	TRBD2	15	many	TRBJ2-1	TGTGCCAGCAGCCGAGGACTAGCGGGAGACGTTGAGCAGTTCTTC	CASSRGLAGDVEQFF
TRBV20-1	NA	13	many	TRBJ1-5	TGCAGTGCCGAAAGTGGGGGGAATCAGCCCCAGCATTTT	CSAESGGNQPQHF
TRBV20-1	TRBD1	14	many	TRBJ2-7	TGCAGTGCTAGGGGACAGGGGGCCCCCTACGAGCAGTACTTC	CSARGQGAPYEQYF
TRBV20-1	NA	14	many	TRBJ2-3	TGCAGTGCTAGAAGAGGTCGGGTCACGGATACGCAGTATTTT	CSARRGRVTDTQYF
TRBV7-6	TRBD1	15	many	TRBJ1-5	TGTGCCAGCAGCCCAGGACAGGGAACTGCGGAGCCCCAGCATTTT	CASSPGQGTAEPQHF
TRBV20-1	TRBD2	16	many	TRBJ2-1	TGCAGTGCTAACCCCGGACTAGCGGGGGAGTACAATGAGCAGTTCTTC	CSANPGLAGEYNEQFF
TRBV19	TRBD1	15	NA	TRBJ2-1	TGTGCCAGTAGTATATCCGGGACAGGGGACAATGAGCAGTTCTTC	CASSISGTGDNEQFF
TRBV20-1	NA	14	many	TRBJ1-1	TGCAGTGCTAGACCAGGTGTTTTGAACACTGAAGCTTTCTTT	CSARPGVLNTEAFF
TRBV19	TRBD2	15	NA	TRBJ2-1	TGTGCCAACGGGACTAGCTTCAAAATACTCAATGAGCAGTTCTTC	CANGTSFKILNEQFF
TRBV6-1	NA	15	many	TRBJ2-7	TGTGCCAGCAGACCCCAGGCGGGGCACTCCTACGAGCAGTACTTC	CASRPQAGHSYEQYF
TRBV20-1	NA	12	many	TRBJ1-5	TGCAGTGCTAGTGGGGTCAATCAGCCCCAGCATTTT	CSASGVNQPQHF
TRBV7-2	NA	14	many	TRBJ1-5	TGTGCCAGCAGCATGGACGGTTACAATCAGCCCCAGCATTTT	CASSMDGYNQPQHF
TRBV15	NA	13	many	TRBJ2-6	TGTGCCACCACGGGATCTGGGGCCAACGTCCTGACTTTC	CATTGSGANVLTF
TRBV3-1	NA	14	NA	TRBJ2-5	TGTGCCAGCAGCCAAGCCCGGGCCGTGGAGACCCAGTACTTC	CASSQARAVETQYF
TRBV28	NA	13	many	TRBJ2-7	TGTGCCAGCCGTGCCGACGGGACCTACGAGCAGTACTTC	CASRADGTYEQYF
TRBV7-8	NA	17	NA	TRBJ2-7	TGTGCCAGCAGCTTAGAAGGTCCGGGGAAAGGCGCATACGAGCAGTACTTC	CASSLEGPGKGAYEQYF
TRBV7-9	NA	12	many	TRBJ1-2	TGTGCCAGCAGTCAGACGAAAGATGGCTACACCTTC	CASSQTKDGYTF
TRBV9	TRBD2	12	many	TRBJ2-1	TGTGCCAGCAGCGTAGTCGGGACTAGCCTGTTCTTC	CASSVVGTSLFF
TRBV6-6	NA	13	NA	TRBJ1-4	TGTGCCAGCCGAACCGGACGGAATGAAAAACTGTTTTTT	CASRTGRNEKLFF
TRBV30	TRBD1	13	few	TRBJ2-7	TGTGCCTGGAGCTTCAGGGAAAGGGGGCAGCAGTACTTC	CAWSFRERGQQYF
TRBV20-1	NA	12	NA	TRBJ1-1	TGCAGTGCTACTAACAGCCACACTGAAGCTTTCTTT	CSATNSHTEAFF
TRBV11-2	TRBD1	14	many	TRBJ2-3	TGTGCCAGCAGCAACACCGGGACAGGGTTGTCGCGGTATTTT	CASSNTGTGLSRYF
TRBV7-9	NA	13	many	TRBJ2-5	TGTGCCAGCAATCGGGGTTCCGGAGAGACCCAGTACTTC	CASNRGSGETQYF
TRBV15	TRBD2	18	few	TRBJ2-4	TGTGCCACCAGCACGGGACTAGCGACGGGGGAGGCCAAAAACATTCAGTACTTC	CATSTGLATGEAKNIQYF
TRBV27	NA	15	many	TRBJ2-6	TGTGCCAGCAGTTTAGTAAGGAGTGGGGCCAAGGTCCTGACTTTC	CASSLVRSGAKVLTF